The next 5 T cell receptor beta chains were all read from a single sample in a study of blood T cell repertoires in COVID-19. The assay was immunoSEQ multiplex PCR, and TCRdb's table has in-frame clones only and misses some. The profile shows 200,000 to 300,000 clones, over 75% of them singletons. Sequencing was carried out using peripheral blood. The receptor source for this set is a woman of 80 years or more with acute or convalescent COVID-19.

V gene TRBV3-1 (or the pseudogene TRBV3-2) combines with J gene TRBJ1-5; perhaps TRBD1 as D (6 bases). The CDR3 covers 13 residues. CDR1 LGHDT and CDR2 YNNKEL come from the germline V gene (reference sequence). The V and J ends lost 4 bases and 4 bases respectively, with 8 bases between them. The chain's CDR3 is CASSRDKNQPQHF. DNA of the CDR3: TGTGCCAGCAGCCGGGACAAGAATCAGCCCCAGCATTTT.

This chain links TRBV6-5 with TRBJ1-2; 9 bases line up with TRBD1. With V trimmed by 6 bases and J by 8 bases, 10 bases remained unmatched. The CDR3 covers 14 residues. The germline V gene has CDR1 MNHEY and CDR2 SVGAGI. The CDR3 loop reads CASRNRDRAYGYTF. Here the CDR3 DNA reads TGTGCCAGCAGGAACCGGGACAGGGCGTACGGCTACACCTTC.

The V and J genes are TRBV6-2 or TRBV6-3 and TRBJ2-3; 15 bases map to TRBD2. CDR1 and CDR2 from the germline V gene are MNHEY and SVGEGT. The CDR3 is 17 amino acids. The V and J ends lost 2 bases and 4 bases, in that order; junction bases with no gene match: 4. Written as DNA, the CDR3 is TGTGCCAGCAGTTACCTTGGACTAGCGGGGGGGCCAGATACGCAGTATTTT. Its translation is CASSYLGLAGGPDTQYF.

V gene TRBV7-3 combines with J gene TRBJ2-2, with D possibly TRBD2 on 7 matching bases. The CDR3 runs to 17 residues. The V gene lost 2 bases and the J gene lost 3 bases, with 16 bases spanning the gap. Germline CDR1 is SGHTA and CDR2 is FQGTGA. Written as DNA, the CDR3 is TGTGCCAGCAGCTTAGTCGTTGGCGGGGGCTACACCGGGGAGCTGTTTTTT. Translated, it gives CASSLVVGGGYTGELFF.

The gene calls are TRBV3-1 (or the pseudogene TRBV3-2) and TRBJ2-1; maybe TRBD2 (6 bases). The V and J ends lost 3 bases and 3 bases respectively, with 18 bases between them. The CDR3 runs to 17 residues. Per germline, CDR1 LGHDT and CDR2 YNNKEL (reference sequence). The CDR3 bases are TGTGCCAGCAGCCACGATCTAGCTGGGGGGATCTACAATGAGCAGTTCTTC. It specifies CASSHDLAGGIYNEQFF.